The 19 T cell receptor beta chains below come from one sample, sequenced in a study of control samples from healthy donors and cancer patients. Sequencing was performed with immunoSEQ multiplex PCR; in TCRdb, only in-frame clones are kept and a portion is missing. The data contain about 30,000 clones, 75% to 85% of them singletons. Sequencing was performed on PBMCs. The receptors stem from a woman aged 55-70 years with head and neck cancer.

The chain recombines TRBV27 with TRBJ1-2; maybe TRBD1 (6 bases). Germline V CDR1 and CDR2: MNHEY, SMNVEV (reference sequence). The CDR3 runs to 13 residues. The V end was cut by 2 bases, the J end by 5 bases, with 9 bases between. CDR3 sequence: CASSLTGSYGYTF. CDR3 in DNA: TGTGCCAGCAGTTTAACAGGGAGTTATGGCTACACCTTC.

The V call is TRBV3-1 (or the pseudogene TRBV3-2), the J call TRBJ1-1; D not resolved. The CDR3 covers 12 residues. Germline V gene sequence: CDR1 LGHDT, CDR2 YNNKEL (reference sequence). Trimming shortened V by 0 bases and J by 8 bases, and 7 bases separated the two germline ends. For the CDR3, the DNA is TGTGCCAGCAGCCAAGAACGGTCCGAAGCTTTCTTT. Protein product: CASSQERSEAFF.

V is TRBV7-3 and J is TRBJ2-7, with 7 bases fitting TRBD1. The V segment lost 5 bases and the J segment 5 bases; nucleotides outside the gene matches: 12. CDR3 size: 15 residues. Germline V gene data show CDR1 as SGHTA and CDR2 as FQGTGA. In DNA, the CDR3 is TGTGCCAGCAGCCCATCGGGACAGCCTTTCGACGAGCAGTACTTC. This gives the protein CASSPSGQPFDEQYF.

CDR3 sequence (DNA): TGTGCCACCAGCAGAGATCTTGTCGGGACAACTGCTTACGAGCAGTACTTC. Its translation is CATSRDLVGTTAYEQYF. The V gene is TRBV15, the J gene TRBJ2-7; D might be TRBD1 (6 bases). The CDR3 consists of 17 residues. Trimming cost V 0 bases and J 4 bases, with 19 bases left between them. Germline CDR1 and CDR2: LNHNV and YYDKDF (reference sequence).

The J gene is TRBJ2-3, the V gene TRBV10-3, with a weak D call TRBD1 (6 bases). Trimming shortened V by 7 bases and J by 2 bases, and 13 bases separated the two germline ends. This CDR3 spans 14 amino acids. Germline V gene sequence: CDR1 ENHRY, CDR2 SYGVKD. CDR3 bases: TGTGCCATCACCGGGACATCTTACACAGATACGCAGTATTTT. It specifies CAITGTSYTDTQYF.

The chain uses TRBV4-1 and TRBJ1-5; D possibly corresponds to TRBD1 (5 bases). Trimming removed 1 base from V and 4 bases from J, with 11 bases in between. The V gene's germline CDR1 is MGHRA and CDR2 YSYEKL. This CDR3 has 15 residues. CDR3 in DNA: TGCGCCAGCAGCCAAGCTCTACAGGCAAATCAGCCCCAGCATTTT. This codes for CASSQALQANQPQHF.

The V gene is TRBV12-3 or TRBV12-4, the J gene TRBJ2-5; 7 nucleotides line up with TRBD2. The V segment lost 3 bases and the J segment 5 bases; nucleotides outside the gene matches: 3. The CDR3 consists of 13 residues. The CDR3 DNA reads as TGTGCCAGCAGTTTCTGGGGGGGGGAGACCCAGTACTTC. This translates into CASSFWGGETQYF.

This clone was detected once. Here the CDR3 DNA reads TGTGCCAGCCGGACGGGACTAGCGGAGAGCAATGAGCAGTTCTTC. Its translation: CASRTGLAESNEQFF. V usage is TRBV2 and J usage is TRBJ2-1; 11 bases match TRBD2. CDR3 size: 15 residues. Germline-derived CDR1 and CDR2 are SNHLY and FYNNEI. V dropped 8 bases and J dropped 6; count of bases not matched to a gene: 9.

V and J are TRBV5-4 and TRBJ2-7; D is uncertain. The CDR3 is 11 amino acids. Germline V gives CDR1 SGHNT, CDR2 YYREEE (reference sequence). V lost 0 bases to trimming and J lost 5 bases, with 3 bases between them. For the CDR3, the DNA is TGTGCCAGCAGCTTGGGCGACGAGCAGTACTTC. This encodes CASSLGDEQYF. The complete variable domain, with remaining parts taken from reference TRBV5-4 and TRBJ2-7, reads ETGVTQSPTHLIKTRGQQVTLRCSSQSGHNTVSWYQQALGQGPQFIFQYYREEENGRGNFPPRFSGLQFPNYSSELNVNALELDDSALYLCASSLGDEQYFGPGTRLTVT.

This clone was counted once. The chain employs TRBV4-1 and TRBJ2-7, with D perhaps matching TRBD1 (5 bases). This CDR3 contains 15 residues. Per germline, CDR1 MGHRA and CDR2 YSYEKL. V lost 3 bases and J lost 2, with 14 bases in between. The CDR3 region is CASSQGQLATYEQYF. The CDR3 DNA is TGCGCCAGCAGCCAGGGGCAGTTGGCCACCTACGAGCAGTACTTC.

V is TRBV7-9 and J is TRBJ1-1; 8 bases are shared with TRBD1. In germline, CDR1 is SEHNR, CDR2 FQNEAQ (reference sequence). This CDR3 contains 16 residues. J gave up 4 bases and V 5 bases, and 12 bases lay outside the gene matches. The CDR3 sequence: CASSDPIRGLGTEAFF. The CDR3, as DNA: TGTGCCAGCAGCGATCCTATCAGGGGGCTTGGCACTGAAGCTTTCTTT. Complete variable domain (other parts from reference TRBV7-9 and TRBJ1-1): DTGVSQNPRHKITKRGQNVTFRCDPISEHNRLYWYRQTLGQGPEFLTYFQNEAQLEKSRLLSDRFSAERPKGSFSTLEIQRTEQGDSAMYLCASSDPIRGLGTEAFFGQGTRLTVV.

This rearrangement joins TRBV19 to TRBJ1-6; no reliable D call. The CDR3 runs to 12 residues. In germline, CDR1 is LNHDA, CDR2 SQIVND (reference sequence). The V end lost 9 bases, the J end lost 8 bases, and 11 bases lay between the germline ends. The CDR3 bases are TGTGCCAGCCGTATTACAGATTCACCCCTCCACTTT. Its translation: CASRITDSPLHF.

This clone is a singleton in its sample. The chain couples TRBV5-1 to TRBJ2-2; 10 nucleotides line up with TRBD1. J gave up 4 bases and V 4 bases, and 4 bases lay outside the gene matches. The germline V gene has CDR1 SGHRS and CDR2 YFSETQ. There are 15 residues in the CDR3. The CDR3 region is CASSPRTGGTGELFF. The CDR3 DNA reads TGCGCCAGCAGCCCGCGGACAGGGGGCACCGGGGAGCTGTTTTTT.

The CDR3 here is CASSFRPPGENSPLHF. The CDR3 DNA reads TGTGCCAGCAGTTTTCGACCCCCGGGGGAAAATTCACCCCTCCACTTT. This chain links TRBV6-5 with TRBJ1-6, with D possibly TRBD1 on 5 matching bases. In germline, CDR1 is MNHEY, CDR2 SVGAGI. CDR3 length: 16 amino acids. V lost 4 bases, J lost 7 bases, and 17 bases lay in between.

This sequence joins TRBV15 and TRBJ1-2; D not certain. Trimming cost V 1 base and J 5 bases, with 14 bases left between them. Germline V gene sequence: CDR1 LNHNV, CDR2 YYDKDF (reference sequence). This CDR3 has 15 residues. The CDR3 coding sequence is TGTGCCACCAGCAGAGCCGGTACGCCTACTTATGGCTACACCTTC. Translated: CATSRAGTPTYGYTF.

The rearrangement links TRBV12-3 or TRBV12-4 to TRBJ2-7; 10 nucleotides match TRBD1. The CDR3 has 13 amino acids. V was pared by 8 bases and J by 4 bases, with 5 bases of the junction left unmatched. CDR3 bases: TGTGCCAGCGGGGGGACAGGGGCTTACGAGCAGTACTTC. Its protein product is CASGGTGAYEQYF.

V and J are TRBV14 and TRBJ2-1; 11 bases are a match to TRBD1. The CDR3 is 15 residues long. V shed 2 bases, J shed 16 bases, and the junction held 13 bases outside the gene matches. Germline lookup yields CDR1 SGHDN and CDR2 FVKESK. CDR3 coding DNA: TGTGCCAGCAGCCAAAGCCGAACAAGGACAGGGGGCAACTTCTTC. Its protein product is CASSQSRTRTGGNFF. Variable domain in full (rest from reference TRBV14 and TRBJ2-1): EAGVTQFPSHSVIEKGQTVTLRCDPISGHDNLYWYRRVMGKEIKFLLHFVKESKQDESGMPNNRFLAERTGGTYSTLKVQPAELEDSGVYFCASSQSRTRTGGNFFGPGTRLTVL.

This clone was observed a single time. The gene calls are TRBV11-3 and TRBJ1-6; 9 bases are shared with TRBD1. V lost 5 bases, J lost 9 bases, and 8 bases stayed unmatched. The CDR3 is 15 residues long. Per the germline V gene, CDR1 is SGHNT and CDR2 is YENEEA. The chain's CDR3 is CASSPGQGSSSPLHF. As DNA, the CDR3 is TGTGCCAGCAGCCCGGGACAGGGTTCCTCTTCACCCCTCCACTTT.

The chain uses TRBV27 and TRBJ1-5; the D gene is possibly TRBD1 (6 bases). Trimming cost V 8 bases and J 5 bases, with 13 bases left between them. The CDR3 is 13 amino acids. Germline V gene sequence: CDR1 MNHEY, CDR2 SMNVEV (reference sequence). CDR3 DNA sequence: TGTGCCAGCGCCTGGACAGCTGATCAGCCCCAGCATTTT. This gives the protein CASAWTADQPQHF.